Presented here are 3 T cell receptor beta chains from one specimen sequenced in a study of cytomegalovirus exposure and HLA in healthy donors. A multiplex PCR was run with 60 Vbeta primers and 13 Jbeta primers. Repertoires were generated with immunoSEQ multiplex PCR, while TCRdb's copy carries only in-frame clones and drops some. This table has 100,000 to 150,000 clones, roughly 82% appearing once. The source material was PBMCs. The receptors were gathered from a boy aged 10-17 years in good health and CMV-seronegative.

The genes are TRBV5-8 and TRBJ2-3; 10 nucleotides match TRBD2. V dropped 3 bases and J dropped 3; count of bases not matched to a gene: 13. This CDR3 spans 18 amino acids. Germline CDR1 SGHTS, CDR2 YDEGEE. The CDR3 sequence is CASSWGLRLAGVTDTQYF. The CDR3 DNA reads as TGTGCCAGCAGCTGGGGCCTAAGGCTAGCGGGAGTAACAGATACGCAGTATTTT.

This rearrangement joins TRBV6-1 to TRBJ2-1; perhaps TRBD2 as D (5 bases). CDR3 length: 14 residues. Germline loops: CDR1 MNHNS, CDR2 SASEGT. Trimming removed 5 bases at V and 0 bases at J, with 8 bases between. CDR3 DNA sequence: TGTGCCAGCAGTCTCAGCGGCTCCTACAATGAGCAGTTCTTC. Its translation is CASSLSGSYNEQFF.

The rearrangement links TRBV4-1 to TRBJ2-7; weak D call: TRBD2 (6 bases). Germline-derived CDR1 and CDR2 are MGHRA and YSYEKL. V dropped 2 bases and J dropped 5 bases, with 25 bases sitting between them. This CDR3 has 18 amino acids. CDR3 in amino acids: CASSQYLEKTSSFHEQYF. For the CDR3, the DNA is TGCGCCAGCAGCCAATATCTTGAGAAGACTAGTTCTTTCCACGAGCAGTACTTC.